This T cell receptor beta chain was retrieved from a study of CD8+ T cells in alopecia areata. Trimming shortened V by 0 bases and J by 0 bases, and 3 bases separated the two germline ends. CDR1 is LGHNA and CDR2 is YNFKEQ in the germline V gene. This CDR3 comprises 14 residues. Once RNA had been extracted, it was reverse transcribed into cDNA to act as the sequencing template. TCRdb's copy holds only in-frame clones and misses some; the assay was immunoSEQ multiplex PCR. The sample gives 200,000 to 250,000 clones, 57% of which show up once; more than 0.4% is in the top ten. Source: CD4+ T cells sorted from blood, taken at week 0. The chain couples TRBV4-2 to TRBJ1-3; D is unresolved. This TCR was sampled from a human donor with alopecia areata. The CDR3 nucleotides are TGTGCCAGCAGCCAAGACCGCTCTGGAAACACCATATATTTT. Translation gives CASSQDRSGNTIYF.